The present TCR beta chain was sequenced within a study of blood T cell repertoires in COVID-19 (dated by TCRdb to 2018 to 2020). Regarding the study in general: The collaborator samples originated in the United States, Italy and Spain and spanned the acute and convalescent phases of COVID-19. The material from the prospective study consisted of cDNA or gDNA derived from T cells, B-cell-depleted T cells, or PBMCs. Deeply sampled blood TCRbeta repertoires from subjects exposed to, actively infected with, or recovered from COVID-19 were included in the dataset. The repertoires were released in a freely available public database meant as a resource for research on the immune response to SARS-CoV-2. Samples came from the ongoing ImmuneRACE study (first 160 participants) plus 1,254 subjects from 6 global collaborators. Sample metadata almost always included a de-identified subject ID, COVID-19 status, age in years and sex. Where HLA class I and class II types were available, the types were taken from metadata supplied by the sample provider, not from assay-based typing.

General findings and caveats noted by the study authors: How much clinical and demographic metadata was included differed by source and by participant, and the metadata was provided uncurated.

The CDR3 numbers 15 residues from cysteine through phenylalanine. Just CDR3 DNA is preserved here, 45 bases in frame from base 1. A distance of 17 bases separates the germline ends of V and J, which lose 5 bases and 4 bases respectively. CDR1 and CDR2 were assigned from the germline V gene as SGHVS and FNYEAQ. The immunoSEQ Assay, a bias-controlled multiplex PCR, was used to amplify TCRbeta CDR3 regions from genomic DNA. As for the original processing: Nucleated cell counts per sample were estimated from amplification of reference gene primers within the assay. Sequence reads were collapsed and filtered to measure the absolute abundance of every unique TCRbeta CDR3 rearrangement. For each sample, productive Simpson clonality was calculated by taking the square root of Simpson's diversity index across productive rearrangements. Drawn from immuneACCESS, this table holds only the in-frame rearrangements with V and J called that TCRdb kept. Clones are partly lost; checked studies trace under half to an unresolved V gene and leave the rest unexplained. V and J calls and clone size come straight from that table; D and trimming were deduced from the DNA. The sample records fewer than 600,000 clones, roughly 87% of which are singletons. 0.75% to 0.9% of the sample belongs to the ten largest clones.

Comment on this clone: Its antigen specificity is not known. Base-call qualities are not available, and no considerably larger clone is one nucleotide away.

In Seattle, one collaborating source enrolled patients while the infection was active and tracked those patients longitudinally over the course of disease. Whole blood was collected in K2EDTA tubes by collaborating institutions according to the institutions' own protocols. For TCRbeta analysis, collaborators shipped samples as frozen whole blood, isolated PBMCs, or DNA extracted from either of those sample types. The rearranged chain carries TRBV7-6 and TRBJ1-2; TRBD1 might be the D gene, on 5 matching bases. The TCR sequence derives from a man younger than 35 with COVID-19, enrolled during active disease. Sequencing was performed on peripheral blood. The nucleotides are TGTGCCAGCAGCGCAGGTACGGGGGAGAGCTATGGCTACACCTTC. This sequence encodes CASSAGTGESYGYTF. Here the CDR3 is joined to the reference TRBV7-6 and TRBJ1-2 genes, and the full variable domain is: GAGVSQSPRYKVTKRGQDVALRCDPISGHVSLYWYRQALGQGPEFLTYFNYEAQQDKSGLPNDRFSAERPEGSISTLTIQRTEQRDSAMYRCASSAGTGESYGYTFGSGTRLTVV.